The clone carrying this T cell receptor (beta chain) came up once. Its antigen is unknown. Looked up from germline, CDR1 is SGHAT and CDR2 is FQNNGV. The CDR3 is 13 residues long. V was shortened by 1 base and J by 0 bases, with 3 bases between the two germline ends. This record belongs to a study of cytomegalovirus exposure and HLA in healthy donors. Study background: Some 85 million unique TCRs, all from HLA-typed donors, were included in an early release of the data. Findings of the study overall: When analyzed later, a missense DCLRE1C variant was found to be linked to TCR beta V- and J-gene trimming. In a later analysis, DRB1 alleles had the most associated TCRs; HLA-C alleles the fewest.

PCR primers comprised 60 Vbeta and 13 Jbeta primers. Only in-frame clones appear in the TCRdb table, and some are missing; sequencing was by immunoSEQ multiplex PCR. The sample lists some 120,000 clones, about three quarters seen once, with nearly 8.5% in the top ten. Sequenced: PBMCs. The V gene is TRBV11-2, the J gene TRBJ1-1, with D unresolved. The clonotype was recovered from a middle-aged woman in good health and CMV-seropositive. CDR3 in amino acids: CASSLVMNTEAFF. Here the CDR3 DNA reads TGTGCCAGCAGCTTAGTAATGAACACTGAAGCTTTCTTT.